These 27 T cell receptor beta chains were all obtained from the same sample, sequenced in a study of T cells in Graves' hyperthyroidism and ophthalmopathy. Researchers amplified the TCR beta CDR3 regions from RNA transcripts. HTBI primers were employed in a first-round RT-PCR of the TCR CDR3. TCRdb re-called the multiplex PCR reads with MiXCR, one entry per CDR3 protein. Among roughly 710,000 distinct CDR3 sequences listed, 30% to 40% were seen once. Material for sequencing was blood. The receptor source for this set is a woman in her 40s with Graves' hyperthyroidism.

This clonotype came up many times. The V call is TRBV7-8, the J call TRBJ2-2; the D gene could be TRBD1 or TRBD2 (5 bases each). The V end lost 6 bases, the J end lost 3 bases, and 14 bases lay between the germline ends. The CDR3 consists of 15 residues. Germline V gene data show CDR1 as SGHVS and CDR2 as FQNEAQ. The CDR3 DNA reads as TGTGCCAGCAGATCAACCGGGACGGACACCGGGGAGCTGTTTTTT. Protein sequence: CASRSTGTDTGELFF.

This rearrangement joins TRBV20-1 to TRBJ2-3; D possibly uses TRBD1 or TRBD2 (5 bases each). The CDR3 runs to 14 residues. Germline CDR1 DFQATT, CDR2 SNEGSKA (reference sequence). Trimming cost V 5 bases and J 6 bases, with 18 bases left between them. This chain's CDR3 is CSAWDGRKLDTQYF. DNA for the CDR3: TGCAGTGCTTGGGACGGACGGAAGTTGGATACGCAGTATTTT.

This sequence joins TRBV9 and TRBJ1-1, with D possibly matching TRBD1 (5 bases). The V and J ends lost 5 bases and 4 bases respectively, with 15 bases between them. Germline CDR1 is SGDLS and CDR2 is YYNGEE. This CDR3 has 14 amino acids. CDR3 region: CASSQGERSTEAFF. In DNA form, the CDR3 reads TGTGCCAGCAGTCAAGGGGAGCGGTCCACTGAAGCTTTCTTT. Full variable domain (outside the CDR3, taken from reference TRBV9 and TRBJ1-1): DSGVTQTPKHLITATGQRVTLRCSPRSGDLSVYWYQQSLDQGLQFLIQYYNGEERAKGNILERFSAQQFPDLHSELNLSSLELGDSALYFCASSQGERSTEAFFGQGTRLTVV.

This clonotype appeared once. The chain uses TRBV7-2 and TRBJ2-3; D is unresolved. CDR1 is SGHTA, CDR2 FQGNSA, per germline. The CDR3 loop spans 11 amino acids. The V end lost 6 bases, the J end lost 6 bases, and 7 bases lay between the germline ends. The DNA of the CDR3 is TGTGCCAGCAGACTGGTCGATACGCAGTATTTT. Amino acids: CASRLVDTQYF.

The V and J genes are TRBV5-5 and TRBJ2-3; D remains ambiguous. The germline CDR1 and CDR2 sequences are SGHKS and YYEKEE (reference sequence). With 2 bases removed from V and 5 bases from J, the gap between germline ends came to 12 bases. The CDR3 is made up of 14 amino acids. The CDR3 coding sequence is TGTGCCAGCAGCTTTGGGTTCCTGGAAGATACGCAGTATTTT. It yields the protein CASSFGFLEDTQYF.

J is TRBJ2-7 and V is TRBV19, with TRBD1 identical over 9 bases. Unmatched junction bases numbered 6, after V lost 4 bases and J lost 5 bases. From germline, CDR1 is LNHDA and CDR2 SQIVND (reference sequence). The length of the CDR3 is 14 residues. CDR3 DNA sequence: TGTGCCAGTAGTAAACCGGGACAGGGCAACGAGCAGTACTTC. Residues: CASSKPGQGNEQYF.

The chain uses TRBV5-1 and TRBJ1-3; TRBD1 aligns across 8 bases. Germline CDR1 and CDR2: SGHRS and YFSETQ. The CDR3 sequence is 13 residues long. V was clipped by 0 bases and J by 11 bases; unmatched bases: 4. In DNA, the CDR3 is TGCGCCAGCAGCTTGGAGGGACAGGCGTCCATATATTTT. This sequence encodes CASSLEGQASIYF.

Concerning this clonotype itself: A read error may produce the germline difference seen at one junction end. The chain is built from TRBV10-3 and TRBJ2-7; 7 positions agree with TRBD2. Germline V CDR1 and CDR2: ENHRY, SYGVKD. CDR3 length equals 14 residues. CDR3 DNA: TGTGCCAGCAGTTTTGGGAGGGCCATCTACGAGCAGTACTTC. Translating gives CASSFGRAIYEQYF.

This clonotype was observed at least ten times. CDR3 in DNA: TGTGCCAGCAGCCCCATTGTGGCCGGGGAGCTGTTTTTT. Residues: CASSPIVAGELFF. The rearrangement joins TRBV7-2 to TRBJ2-2; D is unresolved. The V gene lost 5 bases and the J gene lost 6 bases, with 10 bases spanning the gap. The CDR3 runs to 13 residues. CDR1 and CDR2 (germline): SGHTA, FQGNSA.

This clonotype was observed many times. The chain carries TRBV2 and TRBJ1-1; possible D gene TRBD1, 6 bases. In germline, CDR1 is SNHLY, CDR2 FYNNEI. V lost 2 bases and J lost 4, with 14 bases in between. This CDR3 region has 15 residues. The DNA of the CDR3 is TGTGCCAGCAGTGAAAGGGGGAGCTACCGCACTGAAGCTTTCTTT. As protein: CASSERGSYRTEAFF. The entire variable domain, with the rest obtained from reference TRBV2 and TRBJ1-1, is as follows: EPEVTQTPSHQVTQMGQEVILRCVPISNHLYFYWYRQILGQKVEFLVSFYNNEISEKSEIFDDQFSVERPDGSNFTLKIRSTKLEDSAMYFCASSERGSYRTEAFFGQGTRLTVV.

The V gene is TRBV7-9, the J gene TRBJ1-1; D might be TRBD1 (5 bases). From germline, CDR1 is SEHNR and CDR2 FQNEAQ (reference sequence). The CDR3 is 18 residues long. V was cut by 5 bases and J by 0 bases, with 22 bases left in between. CDR3 in amino acids: CASSGQGGPTFMNTEAFF. The CDR3 DNA sequence: TGTGCCAGCAGCGGCCAGGGTGGGCCAACTTTCATGAACACTGAAGCTTTCTTT.

This clonotype occurred a few times. J is TRBJ2-7 and V is TRBV4-3; 10 bases are shared with TRBD1. After removal of 4 bases from V and 2 bases from J, the junction contained 2 bases not matched to a gene. Germline CDR1 LGHNA, CDR2 YSLEER. The CDR3 runs 14 residues. CDR3 coding DNA: TGCGCCAGCAGCCGAGGGACAGGGGCCTACGAGCAGTACTTC. It translates to CASSRGTGAYEQYF.

The V call is TRBV20-1, the J call TRBJ2-2; TRBD2 aligns across 8 bases. The CDR3 sequence is 15 residues long. V was clipped by 3 bases and J by 7 bases; unmatched bases: 10. In germline, CDR1 is DFQATT, CDR2 SNEGSKA (reference sequence). CDR3: CSARAGGLTDGELFF. The CDR3 DNA is TGCAGTGCTAGGGCGGGGGGCCTTACTGACGGGGAGCTGTTTTTT.

The chain has TRBV11-3 and TRBJ2-1; D is unresolved. Germline V gives CDR1 SGHNT, CDR2 YENEEA. This CDR3 comprises 13 residues. The V end lost 3 bases, the J end lost 3 bases, and 6 bases lay between the germline ends. This CDR3 reads CASSLGLYNEQFF. For the CDR3, the DNA is TGTGCCAGCAGCTTGGGCCTCTACAATGAGCAGTTCTTC. Drawing the rest from reference TRBV11-3 and TRBJ2-1, the complete variable domain is EAGVVQSPRYKIIEKKQPVAFWCNPISGHNTLYWYLQNLGQGPELLIRYENEEAVDDSQLPKDRFSAERLKGVDSTLKIQPAELGDSAVYLCASSLGLYNEQFFGPGTRLTVL.

This clonotype occurred a few times. J is TRBJ1-4 and V is TRBV10-3; no clear D. CDR1 and CDR2 from the germline V gene are ENHRY and SYGVKD. The CDR3 is 12 amino acids. V shed 10 bases and J shed 8 bases, with 14 bases lying between them. CDR3 sequence reads: CATRVREEKLFF. CDR3 in DNA: TGTGCCACCCGGGTCCGGGAGGAAAAACTGTTTTTT.

This clonotype was found a few times. The gene calls are TRBV7-2 and TRBJ2-1; tentatively, D is TRBD1 or TRBD2 (5 bases each). The V gene lost 5 bases and the J gene lost 6 bases, with 17 bases spanning the gap. CDR1 is SGHTA, CDR2 FQGNSA, per germline. CDR3 size: 15 residues. CDR3 DNA: TGTGCCAGCAGCACAGCCTCCGGGGCTGCCAATGAGCAGTTCTTC. Translation: CASSTASGAANEQFF.

This clonotype appeared many times. CDR3: CASRASGGHTNYGYTF. CDR3 bases: TGTGCCAGCAGGGCATCCGGGGGGCACACTAACTATGGCTACACCTTC. The chain uses TRBV12-3 or TRBV12-4 and TRBJ1-2; D possibly corresponds to TRBD1 (6 bases). The CDR3 covers 16 residues. V was trimmed by 6 bases and J by 0 bases, leaving 17 bases between them.

This clonotype was observed a handful of times. CDR3 in amino acids: CASSVSSQEGSPLHF. In DNA, the CDR3 is TGTGCCAGCAGCGTAAGCTCACAGGAGGGCTCACCCCTCCACTTT. The chain recombines TRBV9 with TRBJ1-6; D may be TRBD1 (5 bases). This CDR3 contains 15 residues. Trimming took off 1 base at V and 10 bases at J, with 15 bases between the two ends. Germline V gene sequence: CDR1 SGDLS, CDR2 YYNGEE.

This clonotype came up once. A much larger clone lies a single base off, so this may be a read error. The chain is built from TRBV7-9 and TRBJ2-7; D is unclear. Matching the DNA end better, TRBJ2-5 makes the J call doubtful. Looked up from germline, CDR1 is SEHNR and CDR2 is FQNEAQ (reference sequence). The CDR3 has 15 amino acids. CDR3 bases: TGTGCCAGCAGTCAGACGGCGTCAAGGGCGGAGACCCAGTACTTC. It specifies CASSQTASRAETQYF.

Only a few counts were recorded for this clonotype. V usage is TRBV12-3 or TRBV12-4 and J usage is TRBJ1-5; D gene uncertain. The CDR3 is 15 amino acids. The V end lost 4 bases, the J end lost 2 bases, and 12 bases lay between the germline ends. The CDR3 coding sequence is TGTGCCAGCAGTTCCTTTCTTCTTCGCAATCAGCCCCAGCATTTT. It yields the protein CASSSFLLRNQPQHF.

The rearrangement joins TRBV4-3 to TRBJ2-7; D gene unclear. V was cut by 0 bases and J by 6 bases, with 15 bases left in between. Germline CDR1 LGHNA, CDR2 YSLEER. This CDR3 spans 15 amino acids. The DNA for the CDR3 is TGCGCCAGCAGCCAAGACTGGGCCGAAGGATTCGAGCAGTACTTC. Its translation: CASSQDWAEGFEQYF.

The J gene is TRBJ1-6, the V gene TRBV7-2; 10 bases are shared with TRBD1. CDR1 is SGHTA, CDR2 FQGNSA, per germline. This CDR3 has 14 amino acids. The V gene end was trimmed by 6 bases and the J gene end by 11 bases; junction bases not matched to a gene: 7. CDR3 in DNA: TGTGCCAGCAGACGGGACAGGGGCTTCCCACCCCTCCACTTT. Protein sequence: CASRRDRGFPPLHF.

The V call is TRBV20-1, the J call TRBJ2-1, with a weak D call TRBD1 (6 bases). The CDR3 covers 14 residues. The V gene lost 3 bases and the J gene lost 1 base, with 10 bases spanning the gap. Germline V gene sequence: CDR1 DFQATT, CDR2 SNEGSKA (reference sequence). The DNA for the CDR3 is TGCAGTGCTAGTTGGGACACATCCTACAATGAGCAGTTCTTC. This gives the protein CSASWDTSYNEQFF.

This clonotype was seen more than once but under ten times. This chain uses TRBV5-1 with TRBJ1-2; D possibly corresponds to TRBD1 (5 bases). This CDR3 is built from 13 residues. Trimming cost V 3 bases and J 4 bases, with 10 bases left between them. Germline CDR1 reads SGHRS; CDR2 reads YFSETQ. CDR3 DNA sequence: TGCGCCAGCAGCTGGACAACGGCCTATGGCTACACCTTC. Translation gives CASSWTTAYGYTF.

The rearrangement uses TRBV12-5 and TRBJ1-1; D gene unclear. The V end was cut by 6 bases, the J end by 1 base, with 18 bases between. CDR3 size: 16 residues. Germline V lookup: CDR1 LGHNT, CDR2 FRNRAP. This CDR3 is CASGPISFPGNTEAFF. The CDR3 DNA reads as TGTGCTAGTGGGCCCATTTCGTTCCCGGGGAACACTGAAGCTTTCTTT.

The V call is TRBV9, the J call TRBJ1-2; D is unresolved. The CDR3 extends over 15 amino acids. Trimming stripped 2 bases from V and 4 bases from J, with 15 bases between. The germline gives CDR1 SGDLS, CDR2 YYNGEE. The CDR3 loop is CASSVDQKPVYGYTF. As DNA, the CDR3 is TGTGCCAGCAGCGTGGATCAAAAACCCGTCTATGGCTACACCTTC. Drawing the rest from reference TRBV9 and TRBJ1-2, the complete variable domain is DSGVTQTPKHLITATGQRVTLRCSPRSGDLSVYWYQQSLDQGLQFLIQYYNGEERAKGNILERFSAQQFPDLHSELNLSSLELGDSALYFCASSVDQKPVYGYTFGSGTRLTVV.

In regard to this clonotype: One end of the junction is discordant with germline, which a read error may explain. V gene TRBV27 combines with J gene TRBJ1-2; D might be TRBD1 (5 bases). Germline V gene sequence: CDR1 MNHEY, CDR2 SMNVEV (reference sequence). The CDR3 runs 11 residues. The CDR3: CASRMGRSFLF. For the CDR3, the DNA is TGTGCCAGCAGGATGGGACGGTCCTTCCTCTTC.